This T cell receptor beta chain derives from a study of human T cells and chemical hapten exposure. Turning to the study itself: Alopecia universalis, totalis or areata was present in patients who were mostly female. Findings and caveats of the study: In the PT1 data, expanded TCR counts showed a positive correlation with patch test score.

Time point noted: pre-sensitization, week 0. Documented treatment: therapeutic diphenylcyclopropenone sensitization with weekly scalp DPC. RNA extraction used unfractionated whole blood as the source of total RNA. Each patch-test visit's blood sample preceded patch application. To note about this clonotype: Its antigen is not identified.

The V gene's germline CDR1 is SGDLS and CDR2 YYNGEE. This CDR3 is 15 amino acids long. Between the trimmed V and J ends, which lost 0 bases and 4 bases, there was a span of 11 bases. Using its own MiXCR run on the RACE reads, TCRdb lists one record per CDR3 protein. Of over 50,000 distinct CDR3 sequences listed, around a tenth are singletons. This chain joins TRBV9 and TRBJ1-3; TRBD1 is a possible D gene (6 bases). The specimen was whole blood, collected in connection with sensitization to the hapten diphenylcyclopropenone (DPC). The clonotype was recovered from a woman in her twenties or thirties with alopecia areata. Some clones in this sample may be carry-over from other donors' samples. Here the CDR3 DNA reads TGTGCCAGCAGCGTAGGGAACAGGGCCGGAAACACCATATATTTT. It codes for CASSVGNRAGNTIYF.